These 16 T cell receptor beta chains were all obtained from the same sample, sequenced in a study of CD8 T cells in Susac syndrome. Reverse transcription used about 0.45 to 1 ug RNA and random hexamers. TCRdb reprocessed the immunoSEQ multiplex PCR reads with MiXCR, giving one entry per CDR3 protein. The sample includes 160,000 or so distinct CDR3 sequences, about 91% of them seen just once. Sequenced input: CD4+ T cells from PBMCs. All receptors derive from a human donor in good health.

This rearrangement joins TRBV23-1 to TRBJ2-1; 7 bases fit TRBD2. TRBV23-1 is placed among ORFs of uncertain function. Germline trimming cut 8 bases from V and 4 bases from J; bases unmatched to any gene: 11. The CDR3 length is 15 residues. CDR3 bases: TGCGCCAGCGCGAGAGGGGTAGCGGGTTACAATGAGCAGTTCTTC. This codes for CASARGVAGYNEQFF.

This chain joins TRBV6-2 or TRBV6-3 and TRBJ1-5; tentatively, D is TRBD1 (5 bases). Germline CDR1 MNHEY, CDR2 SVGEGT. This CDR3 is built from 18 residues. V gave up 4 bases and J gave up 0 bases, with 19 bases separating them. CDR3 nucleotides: TGTGCCAGCAGTTTTACCGTAACCGACAGCCATAGCAATCAGCCCCAGCATTTT. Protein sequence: CASSFTVTDSHSNQPQHF.

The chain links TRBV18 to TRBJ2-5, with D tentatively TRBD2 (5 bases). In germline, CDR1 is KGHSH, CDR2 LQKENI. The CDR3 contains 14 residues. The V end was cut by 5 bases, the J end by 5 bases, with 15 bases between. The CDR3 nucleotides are TGTGCCAGCTCAACTACGGACCGCGGGGAGACCCAGTACTTC. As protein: CASSTTDRGETQYF. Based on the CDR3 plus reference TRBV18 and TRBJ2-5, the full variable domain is NAGVMQNPRHLVRRRGQEARLRCSPMKGHSHVYWYRQLPEEGLKFMVYLQKENIIDESGMPKERFSAEFPKEGPSILRIQQVVRGDSAAYFCASSTTDRGETQYFGPGTRLLVL.

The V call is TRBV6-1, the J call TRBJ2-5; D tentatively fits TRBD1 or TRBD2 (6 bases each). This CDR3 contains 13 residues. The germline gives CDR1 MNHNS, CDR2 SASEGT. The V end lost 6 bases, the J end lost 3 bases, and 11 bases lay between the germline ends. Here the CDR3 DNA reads TGTGCCAGCAGGACCGGGGGCGAAGAGACCCAGTACTTC. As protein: CASRTGGEETQYF.

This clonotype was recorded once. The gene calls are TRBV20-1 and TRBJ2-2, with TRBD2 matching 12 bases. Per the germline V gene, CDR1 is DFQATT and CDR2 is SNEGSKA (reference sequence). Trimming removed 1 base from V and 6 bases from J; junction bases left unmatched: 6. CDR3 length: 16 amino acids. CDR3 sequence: CSARVYLAGGPGELFF. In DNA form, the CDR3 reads TGCAGTGCTAGAGTGTACCTAGCGGGGGGGCCCGGGGAGCTGTTTTTT.

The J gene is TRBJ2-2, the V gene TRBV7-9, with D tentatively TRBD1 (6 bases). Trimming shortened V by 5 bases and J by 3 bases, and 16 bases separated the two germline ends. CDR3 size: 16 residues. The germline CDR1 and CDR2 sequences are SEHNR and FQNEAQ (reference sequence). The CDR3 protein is CASSKPRDKDTGELFF. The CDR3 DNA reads TGTGCCAGCAGCAAACCCCGGGACAAAGACACCGGGGAGCTGTTTTTT.

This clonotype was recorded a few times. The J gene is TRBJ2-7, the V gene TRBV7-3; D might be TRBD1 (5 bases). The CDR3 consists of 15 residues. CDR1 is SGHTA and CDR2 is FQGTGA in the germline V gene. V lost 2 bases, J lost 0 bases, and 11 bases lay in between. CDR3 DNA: TGTGCCAGCAGCTTAGGGCAGGGCAGCTCCTACGAGCAGTACTTC. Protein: CASSLGQGSSYEQYF. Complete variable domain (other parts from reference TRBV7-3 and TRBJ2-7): GAGVSQTPSNKVTEKGKYVELRCDPISGHTALYWYRQSLGQGPEFLIYFQGTGAADDSGLPNDRFFAVRPEGSVSTLKIQRTERGDSAVYLCASSLGQGSSYEQYFGPGTRLTVT.

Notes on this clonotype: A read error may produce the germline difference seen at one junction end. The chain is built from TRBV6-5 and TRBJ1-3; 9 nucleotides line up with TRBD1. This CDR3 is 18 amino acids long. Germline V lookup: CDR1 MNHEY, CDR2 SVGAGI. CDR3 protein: CASSYLQGTGSSENTIYF. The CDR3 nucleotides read TGTGCCAGCAGTTACTTACAAGGGACAGGGAGCTCTGAAAACACCATATATTTT.

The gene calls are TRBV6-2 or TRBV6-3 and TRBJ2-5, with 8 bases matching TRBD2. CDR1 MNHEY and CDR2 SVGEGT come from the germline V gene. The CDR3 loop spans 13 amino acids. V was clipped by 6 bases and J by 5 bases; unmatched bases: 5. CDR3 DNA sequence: TGTGCCAGCAGCGCACTAGCGGCGGAGACCCAGTACTTC. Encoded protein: CASSALAAETQYF.

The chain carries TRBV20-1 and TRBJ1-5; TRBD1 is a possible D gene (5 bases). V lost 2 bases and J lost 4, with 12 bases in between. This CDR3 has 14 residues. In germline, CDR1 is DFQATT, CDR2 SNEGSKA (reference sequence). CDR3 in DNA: TGCAGTGCTAGAATAGGGACGGAAAATCAGCCCCAGCATTTT. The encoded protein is CSARIGTENQPQHF.

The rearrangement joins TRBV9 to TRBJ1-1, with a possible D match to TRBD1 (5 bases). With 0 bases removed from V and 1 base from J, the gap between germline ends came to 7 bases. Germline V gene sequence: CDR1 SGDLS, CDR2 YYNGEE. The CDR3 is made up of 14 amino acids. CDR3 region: CASSVGGSNTEAFF. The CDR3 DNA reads TGTGCCAGCAGCGTAGGGGGGTCGAACACTGAAGCTTTCTTT.

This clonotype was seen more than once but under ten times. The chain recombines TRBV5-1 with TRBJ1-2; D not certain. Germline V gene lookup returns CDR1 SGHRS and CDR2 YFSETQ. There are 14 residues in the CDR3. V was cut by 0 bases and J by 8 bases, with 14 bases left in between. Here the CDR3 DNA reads TGCGCCAGCAGCTTGGATGGCAGATCTCGCGGCTACACCTTC. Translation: CASSLDGRSRGYTF.

CDR3 bases: TGTGCCAGCAGCCCAAGACAGGGGGCGCACCGGGAGGGCCGGACCGGGGAGCTGTTTTTT. It specifies CASSPRQGAHREGRTGELFF. The chain has TRBV4-2 and TRBJ2-2; 10 nucleotides agree with TRBD1. CDR1 and CDR2 (germline): LGHNA, YNFKEQ. Losses at the gene ends were 4 bases for V and 5 bases for J; bases not matched to a gene: 19. The CDR3 consists of 20 residues.

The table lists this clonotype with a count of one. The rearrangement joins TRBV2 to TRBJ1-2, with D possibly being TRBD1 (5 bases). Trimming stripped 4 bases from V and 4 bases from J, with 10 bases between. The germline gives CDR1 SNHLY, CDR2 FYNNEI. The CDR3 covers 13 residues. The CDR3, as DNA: TGTGCCAGCAGTGCGGTTGACAGCTATGGCTACACCTTC. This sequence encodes CASSAVDSYGYTF.

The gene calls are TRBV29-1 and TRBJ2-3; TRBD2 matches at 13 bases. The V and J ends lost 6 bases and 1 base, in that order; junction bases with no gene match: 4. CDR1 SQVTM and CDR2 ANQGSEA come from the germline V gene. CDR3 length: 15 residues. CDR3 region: CSVGLAGVGTDTQYF. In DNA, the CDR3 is TGCAGCGTCGGACTAGCGGGAGTGGGCACAGATACGCAGTATTTT.

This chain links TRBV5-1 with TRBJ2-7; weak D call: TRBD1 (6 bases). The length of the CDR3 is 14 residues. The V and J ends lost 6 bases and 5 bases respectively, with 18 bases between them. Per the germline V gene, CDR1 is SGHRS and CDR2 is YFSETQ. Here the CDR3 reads CASTKQGTGDEQYF. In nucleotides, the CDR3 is TGCGCCAGCACCAAACAGGGTACTGGAGACGAGCAGTACTTC.